These 13 T cell receptor beta chains originate from one sample sequenced in a study of blood T cell repertoires in COVID-19. Here immunoSEQ multiplex PCR was the method, and the copy in TCRdb shows in-frame clones only, minus some. The sample yields approximately 300,000 clones, about 90% seen once. Sequencing was performed on PBMCs or T cells enriched from blood (not recorded which). The source of these receptors is a woman in her 30s who had recovered from COVID-19.

CDR3 nucleotide sequence: TGTGCCAGCAGCGCGACAGGGGGGGCTGAAAAACTGTTTTTT. Its translation is CASSATGGAEKLFF. The chain carries TRBV9 and TRBJ1-4; 9 bases match TRBD1. With 3 bases clipped from V and 7 bases from J, the junction kept 4 bases outside the gene matches. CDR3 length: 14 amino acids. Germline lookup yields CDR1 SGDLS and CDR2 YYNGEE.

This chain joins TRBV11-3 and TRBJ1-1, with D maybe TRBD1 (6 bases). The CDR3 is made up of 13 amino acids. Germline-derived CDR1 and CDR2 are SGHNT and YENEEA. V dropped 0 bases and J dropped 4 bases, with 6 bases sitting between them. CDR3 region: CASSLEGGTEAFF. CDR3 sequence (DNA): TGTGCCAGCAGCTTAGAAGGGGGCACTGAAGCTTTCTTT.

The chain recombines TRBV30 with TRBJ1-2; D gene uncertain. Trimming shortened V by 3 bases and J by 6 bases, and 11 bases separated the two germline ends. This CDR3 has 12 residues. In germline, CDR1 is GTSNPN, CDR2 SVGIG (reference sequence). This chain's CDR3 is CAWRPTADGYTF. The CDR3 nucleotides are TGTGCCTGGAGGCCGACGGCGGATGGCTACACCTTC.

The V and J genes are TRBV2 and TRBJ2-2; D gene ambiguous. The CDR3 consists of 13 residues. CDR1 is SNHLY and CDR2 is FYNNEI in the germline V gene. Trimming took off 4 bases at V and 1 base at J, with 4 bases between the two ends. DNA of the CDR3: TGTGCCAGCAGTGGACAGAACACCGGGGAGCTGTTTTTT. Its translation is CASSGQNTGELFF.

The genes are TRBV7-8 and TRBJ1-4; 9 bases are shared with TRBD1. The CDR3 is made up of 18 amino acids. Losses at the gene ends were 4 bases for V and 3 bases for J; bases not matched to a gene: 12. CDR1 and CDR2 (germline): SGHVS, FQNEAQ. The CDR3 loop is CASSWDRDDSPANEKLFF. DNA of the CDR3: TGTGCCAGCAGCTGGGACAGGGACGATTCCCCCGCTAATGAAAAACTGTTTTTT. Full variable domain (remainder filled in from reference TRBV7-8 and TRBJ1-4): GAGVSQSPRYKVAKRGQDVALRCDPISGHVSLFWYQQALGQGPEFLTYFQNEAQLDKSGLPSDRFFAERPEGSVSTLKIQRTQQEDSAVYLCASSWDRDDSPANEKLFFGSGTQLSVL.

This chain connects TRBV6-5 to TRBJ2-5; possible D gene TRBD1, 5 bases. Trimming took 10 bases from V and 3 from J, leaving 15 bases between them. CDR1 is MNHEY and CDR2 is SVGAGI in the germline V gene. This CDR3 comprises 13 residues. DNA of the CDR3: TGTGCCATTTCTCAGGGAAGGGAAGAGACCCAGTACTTC. Translating it yields CAISQGREETQYF.

V usage is TRBV9 and J usage is TRBJ1-3, with D perhaps matching TRBD1 (5 bases). Trimming took off 0 bases at V and 0 bases at J, with 13 bases between the two ends. CDR3 size: 17 residues. CDR1 and CDR2 (germline): SGDLS, YYNGEE. The DNA of the CDR3 is TGTGCCAGCAGCGTAGCAGGGCACGGGGGCTCTGGAAACACCATATATTTT. Encoded protein: CASSVAGHGGSGNTIYF.

This clone was counted between two and nine times. As DNA, the CDR3 is TGTGCCCGACAGGGTAACGATAATTCACCCCTCCACTTT. This sequence encodes CARQGNDNSPLHF. The V gene is TRBV30, the J gene TRBJ1-6; 7 bases align to TRBD1. The length of the CDR3 is 13 residues. Germline V CDR1 and CDR2: GTSNPN, SVGIG (reference sequence). V dropped 8 bases and J dropped 5; count of bases not matched to a gene: 6.

The chain links TRBV4-1 to TRBJ1-5, with D maybe TRBD1 (6 bases). V was clipped by 0 bases and J by 8 bases, with 17 bases between them. Germline-derived CDR1 and CDR2 are MGHRA and YSYEKL. The CDR3 runs 16 residues. The CDR3, as DNA: TGCGCCAGCAGCCAAGATAGCGGGGGGGGCGTGAAGCCCCAGCATTTT. It yields the protein CASSQDSGGGVKPQHF.

The chain has TRBV4-2 and TRBJ1-3; 8 bases match TRBD1. The ends lost 0 bases at V and 4 bases at J; junction bases unmatched: 2. Germline V gene data show CDR1 as LGHNA and CDR2 as YNFKEQ. This CDR3 contains 15 residues. CDR3 DNA sequence: TGTGCCAGCAGCCAAGAGAGGGACAGGGGAAACACCATATATTTT. Translated, it gives CASSQERDRGNTIYF.

There are a few counts of this clone. The V and J genes are TRBV27 and TRBJ2-1; 8 bases align to TRBD2. Trimming at V came to 5 bases and at J to 7 bases, leaving 16 bases not matched to a gene. CDR1 and CDR2 (germline): MNHEY, SMNVEV (reference sequence). The CDR3 runs 17 residues. In DNA form, the CDR3 reads TGTGCCAGCAGTACCGCCCGGGAGGGTAAGCAGGGGAATGAGCAGTTCTTC. This sequence encodes CASSTAREGKQGNEQFF.

The chain links TRBV3-1 (or the pseudogene TRBV3-2) to TRBJ2-7; TRBD1 matches 7 bases. Germline-derived CDR1 and CDR2 are LGHDT and YNNKEL (reference sequence). V gave up 6 bases and J gave up 3 bases; unmatched junction bases: 8. This CDR3 is 14 amino acids long. The chain's CDR3 is CASRTGQIDYEQYF. The CDR3 DNA is TGTGCCAGCAGAACGGGACAGATAGACTACGAGCAGTACTTC.

V usage is TRBV7-8 and J usage is TRBJ2-5, with 11 bases identical to TRBD1. Trimming cost V 5 bases and J 5 bases; bases outside gene matches: 4. CDR3 length: 14 residues. From germline, CDR1 is SGHVS and CDR2 FQNEAQ. The chain's CDR3 is CASSPRDRGETQYF. The DNA for the CDR3 is TGTGCCAGCAGCCCTAGGGACAGGGGGGAGACCCAGTACTTC. The entire variable domain, with the rest obtained from reference TRBV7-8 and TRBJ2-5, is as follows: GAGVSQSPRYKVAKRGQDVALRCDPISGHVSLFWYQQALGQGPEFLTYFQNEAQLDKSGLPSDRFFAERPEGSVSTLKIQRTQQEDSAVYLCASSPRDRGETQYFGPGTRLLVL.